The clone carrying this T cell receptor (beta chain) was observed a few times. Its antigen is not known. Primed by a sample-barcoded 5' primer and a J-beta primer mix, a second PCR proceeded for about 7 to 11 cycles. Each sample provided no less than 2.5 million CDR3-containing paired-end reads. Using its own MiXCR run on the 5' RACE reads, TCRdb lists one record per CDR3 protein. Here the sample spans hundreds of thousands of distinct CDR3 sequences, 45% to 50% being singletons. Germline lookup yields CDR1 SQVTM and CDR2 ANQGSEA. The CDR3 runs to 14 residues. The trim removed 2 bases at V and 4 bases at J, leaving 6 bases unmatched. The sample comes from a study of blood T cells in healthy people across ages. Study-wide points: Long-lived donors carried more naive CD4+ cells and greater diversity than aged donors.

The rearrangement uses TRBV29-1 and TRBJ1-1, with TRBD1 matching 8 bases. The receptor was isolated from a man aged 25 to 45 in good health. Sequencing was carried out using blood. CDR3 coding DNA: TGCAGCGTTGAAAACCAGGGGGCAGTCACTGAAGCTTTCTTT. Amino acid sequence: CSVENQGAVTEAFF.